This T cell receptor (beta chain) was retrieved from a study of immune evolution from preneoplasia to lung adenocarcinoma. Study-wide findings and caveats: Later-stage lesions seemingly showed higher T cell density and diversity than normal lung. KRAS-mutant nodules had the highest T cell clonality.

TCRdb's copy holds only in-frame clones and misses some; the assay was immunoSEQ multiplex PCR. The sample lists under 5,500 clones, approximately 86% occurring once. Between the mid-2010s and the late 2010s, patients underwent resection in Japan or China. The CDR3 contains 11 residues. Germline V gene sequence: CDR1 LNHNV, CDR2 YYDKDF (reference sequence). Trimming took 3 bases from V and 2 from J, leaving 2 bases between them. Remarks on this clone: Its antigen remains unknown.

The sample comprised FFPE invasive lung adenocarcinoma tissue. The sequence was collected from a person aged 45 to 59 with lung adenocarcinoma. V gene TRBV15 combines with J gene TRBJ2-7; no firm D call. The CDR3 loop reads CATSSTYEQYF. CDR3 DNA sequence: TGTGCCACCAGCAGTACCTACGAGCAGTACTTC.